This T cell receptor (beta chain) is drawn from a study of T cell responses to AZD1222 COVID-19 vaccine. The CDR3 runs to 15 residues. V was clipped by 0 bases and J by 12 bases, with 20 bases between them. The V gene's germline CDR1 is MNHEY and CDR2 SVGEGT. Clones were sequenced by immunoSEQ multiplex PCR, and TCRdb holds only the in-frame ones, with some missing. The sample carries more than 95,000 clones, 70% to 90% recorded once. A remark on this clone: Its antigen is still unknown.

Study-level findings and limits: Clonal diversity may have been underestimated in mostly white British donors. Just a handful of AZD1222 recipients tested seropositive at baseline. Nearly half of spike-specific TCRs reportedly target unmutated variant regions. Researchers report vaccine-associated CD4 TCRs spanning spike, with dominance at 160-218 and 743-854.

The receptor was isolated from an adult in good health. Sample: peripheral blood, taken on day 0 of MenACWY control vaccination. The chain joins TRBV6-2 or TRBV6-3 to TRBJ1-1; D is unresolved. The CDR3 nucleotides are TGTGCCAGCAGTTACTCGGGAAGACGAGGGTCAGCCTCTTTCTTT. Its protein is CASSYSGRRGSASFF.